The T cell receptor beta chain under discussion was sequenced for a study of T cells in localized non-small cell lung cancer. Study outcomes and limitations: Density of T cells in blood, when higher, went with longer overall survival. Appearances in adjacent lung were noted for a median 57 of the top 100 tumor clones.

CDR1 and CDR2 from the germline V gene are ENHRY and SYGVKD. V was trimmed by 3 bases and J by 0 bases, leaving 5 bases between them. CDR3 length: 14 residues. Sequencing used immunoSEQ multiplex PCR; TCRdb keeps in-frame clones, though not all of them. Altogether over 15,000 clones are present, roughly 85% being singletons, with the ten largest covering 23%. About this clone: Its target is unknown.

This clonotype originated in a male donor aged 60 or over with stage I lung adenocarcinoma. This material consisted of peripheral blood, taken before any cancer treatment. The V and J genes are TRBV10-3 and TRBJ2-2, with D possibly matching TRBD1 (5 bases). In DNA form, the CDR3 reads TGTGCCATCAGTGAAGGGGCGAACACCGGGGAGCTGTTTTTT. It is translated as CAISEGANTGELFF.